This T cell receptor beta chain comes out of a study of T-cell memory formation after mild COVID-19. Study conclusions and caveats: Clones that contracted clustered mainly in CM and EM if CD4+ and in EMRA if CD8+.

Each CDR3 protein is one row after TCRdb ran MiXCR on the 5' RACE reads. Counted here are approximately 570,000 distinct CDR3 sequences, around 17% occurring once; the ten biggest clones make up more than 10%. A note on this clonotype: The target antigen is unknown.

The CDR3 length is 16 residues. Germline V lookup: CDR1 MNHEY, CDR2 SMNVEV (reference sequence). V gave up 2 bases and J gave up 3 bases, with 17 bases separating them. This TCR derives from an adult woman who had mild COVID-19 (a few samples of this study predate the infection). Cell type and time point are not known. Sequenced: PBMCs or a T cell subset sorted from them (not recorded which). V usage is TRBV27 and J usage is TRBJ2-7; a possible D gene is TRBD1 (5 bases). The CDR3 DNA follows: TGTGCCAGCAGTTTAAGCACCGGCAGGGCCCGCTACGAGCAGTACTTC. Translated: CASSLSTGRARYEQYF.